The 20 T cell receptor beta chains below were found in one sample sequenced in a study of blood T cell repertoires in COVID-19. The data were produced by immunoSEQ multiplex PCR, yet TCRdb's version contains in-frame clones alone and is incomplete. The sample holds over 250,000 clones, about nine tenths seen once. The sequenced sample consisted of peripheral blood. Receptor source: a man in his forties or fifties with acute or convalescent COVID-19.

J is TRBJ1-5 and V is TRBV15; D possibly corresponds to TRBD1 (5 bases). The V end was cut by 0 bases, the J end by 6 bases, with 12 bases between. Per germline, CDR1 LNHNV and CDR2 YYDKDF (reference sequence). The CDR3 length is 15 residues. CDR3 in DNA: TGTGCCACCAGCAGAGATGGGCAGGGCTTTCAGCCCCAGCATTTT. This sequence encodes CATSRDGQGFQPQHF. Drawing the rest from reference TRBV15 and TRBJ1-5, the complete variable domain is DAMVIQNPRYQVTQFGKPVTLSCSQTLNHNVMYWYQQKSSQAPKLLFHYYDKDFNNEADTPDNFQSRRPNTSFCFLDIRSPGLGDTAMYLCATSRDGQGFQPQHFGDGTRLSIL.

The chain is built from TRBV6-5 and TRBJ2-1; TRBD2 matches 12 bases. Germline values: CDR1 MNHEY, CDR2 SVGAGI. CDR3 length equals 13 residues. V was pared by 6 bases and J by 9 bases, with 3 bases of the junction left unmatched. The CDR3 DNA reads TGTGCCAGCAGGCTAGCGGGGGGGGGTGAGCAGTTCTTC. It encodes CASRLAGGGEQFF.

V and J are TRBV25-1 and TRBJ1-1, with D uncertain. CDR3 length equals 12 residues. V was clipped by 6 bases and J by 2 bases, with 7 bases between them. Germline V lookup: CDR1 MGHDK, CDR2 SYGVNS. CDR3 nucleotides: TGTGCCAGCAGGGCCGATAACACTGAAGCTTTCTTT. Translated: CASRADNTEAFF.

The chain has TRBV7-9 and TRBJ1-3; the match to TRBD1 covers 7 bases. J was trimmed by 2 bases and V by 4 bases; bases with no gene match: 2. Looked up from germline, CDR1 is SEHNR and CDR2 is FQNEAQ (reference sequence). This CDR3 comprises 14 residues. The chain's CDR3 is CASSSDRAGNTIYF. Written as DNA, the CDR3 is TGTGCCAGCAGCTCCGACAGGGCTGGAAACACCATATATTTT.

The DNA for the CDR3 is TGTGCCAGCAGCCCCGGTCCGGGGGAAGCTTTCTTT. This codes for CASSPGPGEAFF. This sequence joins TRBV5-6 and TRBJ1-1; D is uncertain. V shed 4 bases and J shed 8 bases, with 12 bases lying between them. CDR1 and CDR2 (germline): SGHDT, YYEEEE. This CDR3 is built from 12 residues.

CDR3 loop: CASSGGVGGDTEAFF. DNA for the CDR3: TGTGCCAGCAGCGGAGGAGTGGGGGGTGACACTGAAGCTTTCTTT. The rearrangement joins TRBV5-4 to TRBJ1-1; D is possibly TRBD1 (5 bases). Trimming stripped 4 bases from V and 3 bases from J, with 16 bases between. Germline V CDR1 and CDR2: SGHNT, YYREEE (reference sequence). The CDR3 length is 15 residues.

A few counts support this clone. The CDR3 is CASSEGTYGYTF. For the CDR3, the DNA is TGTGCCAGCAGCGAGGGAACCTATGGCTACACCTTC. V is TRBV5-6 and J is TRBJ1-2; D is ambiguous. The length of the CDR3 is 12 residues. CDR1 is SGHDT and CDR2 is YYEEEE in the germline V gene. The germline V and J ends were trimmed by 4 bases and 4 bases, with 8 bases remaining between them.

This rearrangement joins TRBV12-3 or TRBV12-4 to TRBJ1-5, with unresolved D. Trimming left V 3 bases short and J 6 bases short, with 9 bases between. CDR3 length equals 13 residues. CDR3 DNA: TGTGCCAGCAGTTTTAAAGAGGGTCAGCCCCAGCATTTT. Encoded protein: CASSFKEGQPQHF.

This clone was picked up one time. The V call is TRBV6-5, the J call TRBJ1-2; 7 positions agree with TRBD1. V lost 4 bases to trimming and J lost 5 bases; unmatched junction nucleotides: 10. The CDR3 sequence is 15 residues long. The germline gives CDR1 MNHEY, CDR2 SVGAGI. This chain's CDR3 is CASSSPGQGGYGYTF. As DNA, the CDR3 is TGTGCCAGCAGTTCTCCGGGGCAGGGGGGATATGGCTACACCTTC.

This chain uses TRBV9 with TRBJ2-3; 9 positions agree with TRBD2. In germline, CDR1 is SGDLS, CDR2 YYNGEE. Trimming cost V 4 bases and J 0 bases; bases outside gene matches: 6. The CDR3 totals 16 residues. Written as DNA, the CDR3 is TGTGCCAGCAGCCCCGTCGCGGGGGGGAGCACAGATACGCAGTATTTT. It is translated as CASSPVAGGSTDTQYF.

The J gene is TRBJ1-2, the V gene TRBV19, with D uncertain. The germline V and J ends were trimmed by 7 bases and 3 bases, with 18 bases remaining between them. The CDR3 extends over 15 amino acids. Germline assignment: CDR1 LNHDA and CDR2 SQIVND (reference sequence). The CDR3, as DNA: TGTGCCAGTAATAGAGGCCTTGGACTGGACTATGGCTACACCTTC. Its translation: CASNRGLGLDYGYTF.

J is TRBJ2-2 and V is TRBV7-9, with 7 bases matching TRBD1. The CDR3 runs to 18 residues. Germline CDR1 and CDR2: SEHNR and FQNEAQ (reference sequence). With V trimmed by 5 bases and J by 4 bases, 16 bases remained unmatched. The CDR3 bases are TGTGCCAGCAGCGCCCCCCTAACGGACAGGCCGGGCACCGGGGAGCTGTTTTTT. This codes for CASSAPLTDRPGTGELFF.

The CDR3 nucleotides are TGCGCCAGCAGCCAGATGGGACAGGCTAACTATGGCTACACCTTC. It is translated as CASSQMGQANYGYTF. This rearrangement joins TRBV4-1 to TRBJ1-2; 8 nucleotides align to TRBD1. CDR1 is MGHRA, CDR2 YSYEKL, per germline. The CDR3 has 15 amino acids. The junction had 3 bases not matched to a gene; V was cut back by 3 bases and J by 0 bases.

The chain carries TRBV6-5 and TRBJ2-5; 7 nucleotides line up with TRBD2. Germline V gives CDR1 MNHEY, CDR2 SVGAGI. V shed 0 bases, J shed 7 bases, and the junction held 11 bases outside the gene matches. The CDR3 is 16 amino acids. The CDR3 DNA follows: TGTGCCAGCAGTTACTCCCTGGGTAGCGGGCCGGGGACCCAGTACTTC. This sequence encodes CASSYSLGSGPGTQYF.

The J gene is TRBJ1-4, the V gene TRBV19, with a weak D call TRBD1 (5 bases). V lost 2 bases and J lost 5, with 12 bases in between. The CDR3 loop spans 15 amino acids. CDR1 and CDR2 from the germline V gene are LNHDA and SQIVND (reference sequence). CDR3: CASSISRRTNEKLFF. CDR3 bases: TGTGCCAGTAGTATATCCCGCAGGACAAATGAAAAACTGTTTTTT.

This clone was counted a single time. The chain joins TRBV27 to TRBJ2-3, with D possibly being TRBD1 (6 bases). The CDR3 extends over 14 amino acids. The germline V and J ends were trimmed by 10 bases and 2 bases, with 16 bases remaining between them. Per the germline V gene, CDR1 is MNHEY and CDR2 is SMNVEV (reference sequence). The CDR3: CAIALQGYTDTQYF. The CDR3 region has the DNA TGTGCCATCGCCCTACAGGGATACACAGATACGCAGTATTTT.

This clone was seen a few times. The chain employs TRBV6-6 and TRBJ1-2, with D unresolved. Per the germline V gene, CDR1 is MNHNY and CDR2 is SVGAGI (reference sequence). Trimming took 8 bases from V and 8 from J, leaving 18 bases between them. The CDR3 spans 13 residues. CDR3 coding DNA: TGTGCCAGCCTCCGAAGTTTCTCCAGAGGCTACACCTTC. This gives the protein CASLRSFSRGYTF.

CDR3 protein: CASSGAGQETQYF. In DNA, the CDR3 is TGCGCCAGCAGTGGGGCAGGGCAAGAGACCCAGTACTTC. J is TRBJ2-5 and V is TRBV10-1; TRBD1 is a possible D gene (5 bases). CDR1 is WNHNN, CDR2 SYGVQD, per germline (reference sequence). CDR3 length equals 13 residues. V lost 4 bases and J lost 2, with 8 bases in between.

To note about this clone: The identical CDR3 is also encoded by other nucleotide sequences in the sample. This chain uses TRBV18 with TRBJ2-6; no firm D call. This CDR3 contains 13 residues. Germline V gene sequence: CDR1 KGHSH, CDR2 LQKENI. V was trimmed by 6 bases and J by 1 base, leaving 4 bases between them. For the CDR3, the DNA is TGTGCCAGCTCTCCGTCTGGGGCCAACGTCCTGACTTTC. Its translation: CASSPSGANVLTF.

The chain is built from TRBV5-1 and TRBJ1-1; D gene uncertain. The V gene lost 2 bases and the J gene lost 1 base, with 6 bases spanning the gap. The CDR3 contains 13 residues. CDR1 and CDR2 (germline): SGHRS, YFSETQ. The CDR3 region is CASSFGGNTEAFF. The DNA of the CDR3 is TGCGCCAGCAGCTTCGGAGGGAACACTGAAGCTTTCTTT.